The 26 T cell receptor beta chains in this list originate from one sample, sequenced in a study of blood T cell repertoires in COVID-19. Data came from immunoSEQ multiplex PCR; TCRdb stores just in-frame clones and leaves some out. The sample comprises about 88,000 clones, roughly 87% of which are singletons, and 6.5% to 8.5% rests with the top ten. Material for sequencing was peripheral blood. These receptor sequences come from a man between 18 and 29 years old with COVID-19, enrolled during active disease.

The V and J genes are TRBV6-2 or TRBV6-3 and TRBJ1-5; D not resolved. Per germline, CDR1 MNHEY and CDR2 SVGEGT. V gave up 2 bases and J gave up 5 bases, with 13 bases separating them. The CDR3 spans 15 residues. CDR3 coding DNA: TGTGCCAGCAGTTACCCCCGGGAAACTGATCAGCCCCAGCATTTT. Its protein is CASSYPRETDQPQHF.

The J gene is TRBJ1-1, the V gene TRBV11-2; D remains ambiguous. Deletions cut 1 base from V and 1 base from J, with 7 bases between. Germline CDR1 SGHAT, CDR2 FQNNGV. The length of the CDR3 is 14 residues. CDR3 amino acids: CASSLGAGNTEAFF. As DNA, the CDR3 is TGTGCCAGCAGCTTAGGGGCAGGGAACACTGAAGCTTTCTTT.

This rearrangement joins TRBV10-3 to TRBJ2-6, with D unclear. V was pared by 8 bases and J by 0 bases, with 8 bases between. In germline, CDR1 is ENHRY, CDR2 SYGVKD. This CDR3 region has 14 residues. CDR3 DNA: TGTGCCATCGCACAGAGCTCTGGGGCCAACGTCCTGACTTTC. Residues: CAIAQSSGANVLTF.

This chain uses TRBV18 with TRBJ1-2; a weak D match, TRBD1 (6 bases). Germline loops: CDR1 KGHSH, CDR2 LQKENI. The CDR3 is 15 residues long. V lost 2 bases and J lost 5, with 15 bases in between. CDR3 amino acids: CASSPSGEGEYGYTF. CDR3 bases: TGTGCCAGCTCACCATCAGGGGAAGGGGAATATGGCTACACCTTC.

This sequence joins TRBV7-2 and TRBJ1-1; D possibly corresponds to TRBD1 (6 bases). The length of the CDR3 is 17 residues. Trimming stripped 3 bases from V and 0 bases from J, with 17 bases between. Germline CDR1 SGHTA, CDR2 FQGNSA. The CDR3 DNA sequence: TGTGCCAGCAGCTTTTATCGGGACACCACTTTGAACACTGAAGCTTTCTTT. It encodes CASSFYRDTTLNTEAFF.

The V call is TRBV28, the J call TRBJ1-5; D remains ambiguous. V was shortened by 5 bases and J by 3 bases, with 14 bases between the two germline ends. From germline, CDR1 is MDHEN and CDR2 SYDVKM. The CDR3 runs to 15 residues. The chain's CDR3 is CASSASLRANQPQHF. DNA for the CDR3: TGTGCCAGCAGTGCCTCCCTGAGGGCCAATCAGCCCCAGCATTTT.

In its sample, this clone was seen once. The CDR3 is CASFLGLTGGLPEQFF. DNA of the CDR3: TGCGCCAGCTTCCTTGGTTTGACGGGAGGTTTACCTGAGCAGTTCTTC. The V call is TRBV23-1, the J call TRBJ2-1; TRBD2 aligns across 7 bases. TRBV23-1 is an open reading frame whose function is uncertain. V was clipped by 8 bases and J by 9 bases; unmatched bases: 19. The CDR3 spans 16 residues.

The CDR3 nucleotides read TGTGCCAGCGACGAAACAGCCGCTAACTATGGCTACACCTTC. It specifies CASDETAANYGYTF. V usage is TRBV2 and J usage is TRBJ1-2; D remains ambiguous. V lost 8 bases and J lost 0, with 13 bases in between. This CDR3 is built from 14 residues. The germline V gene encodes CDR1 SNHLY and CDR2 FYNNEI.

Here the CDR3 reads CASRLRGLAGTGELFF. For the CDR3, the DNA is TGTGCCAGCAGACTCAGGGGGCTCGCAGGGACCGGGGAGCTGTTTTTT. The chain carries TRBV28 and TRBJ2-2; 8 bases match TRBD1. CDR3 length: 16 amino acids. V shed 6 bases and J 5 bases; nucleotides not matched to a gene: 11. Per the germline V gene, CDR1 is MDHEN and CDR2 is SYDVKM.

This chain links TRBV29-1 with TRBJ2-5; 10 bases are shared with TRBD1. This CDR3 has 14 amino acids. The germline V gene has CDR1 SQVTM and CDR2 ANQGSEA. The V segment lost 6 bases and the J segment 7 bases; nucleotides outside the gene matches: 11. Here the CDR3 reads CSVGLRDRGGTQYF. The DNA for the CDR3 is TGCAGCGTAGGACTCCGGGACAGGGGTGGGACCCAGTACTTC.

The chain combines TRBV4-1 with TRBJ1-6, with 8 bases aligning to TRBD1. V lost 4 bases to trimming and J lost 7 bases; unmatched junction nucleotides: 3. CDR1 and CDR2 from the germline V gene are MGHRA and YSYEKL. CDR3 size: 14 residues. The CDR3 DNA is TGCGCCAGCAGCCTGGGACAGGAAAATTCACCCCTCCACTTT. Amino acid sequence: CASSLGQENSPLHF.

This clone appeared a few times. The V call is TRBV5-4, the J call TRBJ1-2; possibly TRBD1 for D (5 bases). This CDR3 is built from 17 residues. The germline CDR1 and CDR2 sequences are SGHNT and YYREEE (reference sequence). Deletions cut 5 bases from V and 2 bases from J, with 22 bases between. CDR3: CASRFLGGLAANYGYTF. In nucleotides, the CDR3 is TGTGCCAGCAGGTTTTTGGGGGGATTGGCAGCAAACTATGGCTACACCTTC.

The V and J genes are TRBV7-2 and TRBJ2-7, with TRBD2 matching over 11 bases. The CDR3 has 15 amino acids. Germline V lookup: CDR1 SGHTA, CDR2 FQGNSA. Trimming cost V 4 bases and J 9 bases; bases outside gene matches: 11. The CDR3: CASSSRRTSGSVQYF. The CDR3 DNA reads as TGTGCCAGCAGCTCCCGTCGAACTAGCGGGAGTGTGCAGTACTTC.

V is TRBV4-1 and J is TRBJ2-1; 8 bases agree with TRBD2. CDR1 is MGHRA and CDR2 is YSYEKL in the germline V gene. The CDR3 totals 15 residues. The J segment lost 8 bases and the V segment lost 0 bases, leaving 6 bases of the junction unmatched. The CDR3 DNA reads as TGCGCCAGCAGCCAAGAGGCAGCGGGGGTGGATGAGCAGTTCTTC. Its translation is CASSQEAAGVDEQFF.

This chain links TRBV7-2 with TRBJ2-7, with D tentatively TRBD2 (6 bases). Trimming removed 0 bases at V and 7 bases at J, with 10 bases between. Germline V gene lookup returns CDR1 SGHTA and CDR2 FQGNSA. The CDR3 loop spans 13 amino acids. The CDR3 reads CASSLAGGREQYF. CDR3 sequence (DNA): TGTGCCAGCAGCTTAGCCGGAGGGCGGGAGCAGTACTTC.

The V call is TRBV9, the J call TRBJ2-3, with 10 nucleotides matching TRBD1. Germline CDR1 and CDR2: SGDLS and YYNGEE. V was clipped by 0 bases and J by 2 bases; unmatched bases: 3. The CDR3 runs 16 residues. CDR3 bases: TGTGCCAGCAGCGTAGGGACAGGGGGTACCACAGATACGCAGTATTTT. Translating gives CASSVGTGGTTDTQYF.

The gene calls are TRBV19 and TRBJ2-7, with 7 bases lining up with TRBD1. Germline V gives CDR1 LNHDA, CDR2 SQIVND (reference sequence). V gave up 4 bases and J gave up 2 bases; unmatched junction bases: 8. The CDR3 length is 15 residues. The DNA for the CDR3 is TGTGCCAGTAGTACGCCGGGACAGACAACCTACGAGCAGTACTTC. It encodes CASSTPGQTTYEQYF.

J is TRBJ2-1 and V is TRBV7-6, with TRBD2 identical over 10 bases. The V gene end was trimmed by 5 bases and the J gene end by 0 bases; junction bases not matched to a gene: 19. The CDR3 sequence is 21 residues long. Germline V gene data show CDR1 as SGHVS and CDR2 as FNYEAQ. The CDR3 loop is CASSPRYKGGPSGGSYNEQFF. The CDR3, as DNA: TGTGCCAGCAGCCCCCGGTACAAAGGGGGCCCTAGCGGGGGCTCCTACAATGAGCAGTTCTTC.

This clone was seen only once. This chain uses TRBV6-5 with TRBJ2-7; D is unclear. The CDR3 runs 11 residues. V lost 6 bases and J 0 bases, leaving 3 bases between the germline ends. Germline V gene lookup returns CDR1 MNHEY and CDR2 SVGAGI. The CDR3 DNA follows: TGTGCCAGCAGCTTCTCCTACGAGCAGTACTTC. Translation gives CASSFSYEQYF.

The rearrangement uses TRBV30 and TRBJ2-7; possible D gene TRBD2, 7 bases. Germline V CDR1 and CDR2: GTSNPN, SVGIG (reference sequence). Trimming left V 5 bases short and J 0 bases short, with 20 bases between. This CDR3 contains 16 residues. CDR3: CAWGGPVRGSSYEQYF. DNA for the CDR3: TGTGCCTGGGGGGGCCCGGTGCGCGGGAGCTCCTACGAGCAGTACTTC. Full variable domain (outside the CDR3, taken from reference TRBV30 and TRBJ2-7): SQTIHQWPATLVQPVGSPLSLECTVEGTSNPNLYWYRQAAGRGLQLLFYSVGIGQISSEVPQNLSASRPQDRQFILSSKKLLLSDSGFYLCAWGGPVRGSSYEQYFGPGTRLTVT.

The chain is built from TRBV15 and TRBJ2-6, with a possible D match to TRBD1 (7 bases). Germline V gene lookup returns CDR1 LNHNV and CDR2 YYDKDF (reference sequence). Trimming took off 2 bases at V and 1 base at J, with 18 bases between the two ends. CDR3 size: 19 residues. The CDR3 sequence is CATSRPAGQSASGANVLTF. CDR3 sequence (DNA): TGTGCCACCAGCAGACCCGCGGGACAGTCTGCTTCTGGGGCCAACGTCCTGACTTTC. The full variable domain, rest sourced from reference TRBV15 and TRBJ2-6, is DAMVIQNPRYQVTQFGKPVTLSCSQTLNHNVMYWYQQKSSQAPKLLFHYYDKDFNNEADTPDNFQSRRPNTSFCFLDIRSPGLGDTAMYLCATSRPAGQSASGANVLTFGAGSRLTVL.

The chain uses TRBV5-1 and TRBJ1-2, with TRBD1 matching 10 bases. This CDR3 has 17 residues. CDR1 SGHRS and CDR2 YFSETQ come from the germline V gene. The V gene end was trimmed by 5 bases and the J gene end by 3 bases; junction bases not matched to a gene: 13. In nucleotides, the CDR3 is TGCGCCAGCAGACCCAAAACCGGGACAGGGGAAGACTATGGCTACACCTTC. It translates to CASRPKTGTGEDYGYTF.

V usage is TRBV4-3 and J usage is TRBJ2-3, with TRBD2 matching 7 bases. V was pared by 4 bases and J by 6 bases, with 13 bases of the junction left unmatched. The CDR3 has 16 residues. The V gene's germline CDR1 is LGHNA and CDR2 YSLEER. DNA for the CDR3: TGCGCCAGCAGCCCCCGACTAGCCTTAGAGGGGGATACGCAGTATTTT. It encodes CASSPRLALEGDTQYF.

The chain links TRBV30 to TRBJ1-2; D possibly corresponds to TRBD1 (6 bases). V lost 2 bases to trimming and J lost 5 bases, with 9 bases between them. CDR1 GTSNPN and CDR2 SVGIG come from the germline V gene (reference sequence). The CDR3 runs 12 residues. CDR3 region: CAWSTQGYGYTF. The CDR3 nucleotides read TGTGCCTGGAGTACCCAGGGGTATGGCTACACCTTC.

This CDR3 is CASSQDLGQVDTEAFF. The CDR3 DNA reads TGCGCCAGCAGCCAAGATCTTGGACAGGTGGACACTGAAGCTTTCTTT. The chain joins TRBV4-3 to TRBJ1-1; 7 bases agree with TRBD1. This CDR3 is built from 16 residues. Trimming cost V 0 bases and J 3 bases; bases outside gene matches: 7. The germline gives CDR1 LGHNA, CDR2 YSLEER.

V and J are TRBV28 and TRBJ2-1; 12 bases align to TRBD2. Germline trimming cut 5 bases from V and 6 bases from J; bases unmatched to any gene: 14. This CDR3 has 18 amino acids. Germline lookup yields CDR1 MDHEN and CDR2 SYDVKM. CDR3 sequence: CASSPPGLAGLLGNEQFF. The CDR3 DNA reads as TGTGCCAGCAGTCCACCGGGACTAGCGGGCCTATTGGGCAATGAGCAGTTCTTC.